This T cell receptor (beta chain) was identified during a study of regulatory T cells in long-lasting Graves disease. Germline lookup yields CDR1 SGHKS and CDR2 YYEKEE (reference sequence). This CDR3 is built from 16 residues. Trimming removed 4 bases from V and 6 bases from J; junction bases left unmatched: 9. Investigators prepared the TCR beta libraries by applying iRepertoire HTBI primers and Arm-PCR of CDR3 regions. MiXCR, applied by TCRdb to the multiplex PCR reads, yields one record per CDR3 protein. The sample consists of 200,000 to 250,000 distinct CDR3 sequences, roughly a fifth of them appearing once. Regarding time point: newly diagnosed GD, antithyroid drugs for less than 3 months. The TCR library was made from RNA extracted from PBMCs.

The V and J genes are TRBV5-5 and TRBJ2-3; 12 bases align to TRBD2. The sample was peripheral blood mononuclear cells (PBMCs), taken at new diagnosis, from a patient treated with antithyroid drugs. The sequence came from a female donor with Graves disease. The CDR3 loop reads CASSRTSGGSRDTQYF. In DNA, the CDR3 is TGTGCCAGCAGCCGTACTAGCGGGGGGTCTCGCGATACGCAGTATTTT.